One and the same sample provided the 11 T cell receptor beta chains below, sequenced in a study of identical twins. Via MiXCR, TCRdb re-called the 5' RACE reads, giving one row per CDR3 protein. The sample records about 250,000 distinct CDR3 sequences, roughly an eighth being singletons. The sample comprised memory (CD45RO+) T cells sorted from blood. Receptors originate from a woman aged 18-29 years in good health.

This clonotype was counted only a few times. This sequence joins TRBV20-1 and TRBJ2-7; TRBD1 aligns across 7 bases. The CDR3 has 12 residues. CDR1 and CDR2 from the germline V gene are DFQATT and SNEGSKA (reference sequence). Trimming removed 7 bases from V and 4 bases from J; junction bases left unmatched: 7. Here the CDR3 reads CSGEGQHYEQYF. In DNA, the CDR3 is TGCAGTGGAGAGGGACAGCATTACGAGCAGTACTTC.

This clonotype was seen more than once but under ten times. The V call is TRBV27, the J call TRBJ1-1; no clear D gene. Germline-derived CDR1 and CDR2 are MNHEY and SMNVEV (reference sequence). With 1 base removed from V and 0 bases from J, the gap between germline ends came to 15 bases. The CDR3 runs 17 residues. The CDR3 protein is CASSLYGTSGMNTEAFF. CDR3 DNA sequence: TGTGCCAGCAGTTTATATGGAACGAGTGGCATGAACACTGAAGCTTTCTTT.

The chain has TRBV3-1 and TRBJ2-1, with D unclear. This CDR3 region has 13 residues. Germline loops: CDR1 LGHDT, CDR2 YNNKEL (reference sequence). The V gene lost 5 bases and the J gene lost 8 bases, with 13 bases spanning the gap. CDR3 sequence (DNA): TGTGCCAGCAGCGACCGGGCCCTTTATGAGCAGTTCTTC. Its translation is CASSDRALYEQFF.

This clonotype has just a few counts. The chain links TRBV10-2 to TRBJ2-7; TRBD2 matches at 12 bases. The J segment lost 3 bases and the V segment lost 9 bases, leaving 3 bases of the junction unmatched. Germline CDR1 is WSHSY and CDR2 is SAAADI. CDR3 length: 13 residues. CDR3 residues: CASTLAGGYEQYF. The CDR3 DNA sequence: TGCGCCAGTACACTAGCGGGAGGCTACGAGCAGTACTTC.

This clonotype was seen at least ten times. The gene calls are TRBV6-5 and TRBJ2-3; no firm D call. Germline V gives CDR1 MNHEY, CDR2 SVGAGI. CDR3 length: 17 residues. The V gene lost 2 bases and the J gene lost 1 base, with 16 bases spanning the gap. For the CDR3, the DNA is TGTGCCAGCAGTTACACCTCTGTTTGGATCGGCACAGATACGCAGTATTTT. Amino acid sequence: CASSYTSVWIGTDTQYF.

In this sample, this clonotype turned up many times. The chain employs TRBV5-1 and TRBJ2-2; D call uncertain. CDR3 size: 13 residues. CDR1 is SGHRS, CDR2 YFSETQ, per germline. V was cut by 2 bases and J by 6 bases, with 8 bases left in between. CDR3 sequence reads: CASSFWGAGELFF. CDR3 coding DNA: TGCGCCAGCAGCTTTTGGGGTGCCGGGGAGCTGTTTTTT.

This clonotype was counted only a few times. The rearrangement joins TRBV3-1 to TRBJ2-1; tentatively, D is TRBD1 (5 bases). This CDR3 has 16 amino acids. Germline CDR1 and CDR2: LGHDT and YNNKEL (reference sequence). Trimming removed 0 bases at V and 8 bases at J, with 17 bases between. CDR3 residues: CASSQDQAGLLDEQFF. CDR3 in DNA: TGTGCCAGCAGCCAAGATCAGGCAGGGTTGTTGGATGAGCAGTTCTTC.

The chain recombines TRBV7-2 with TRBJ2-1; 10 nucleotides match TRBD1. J was trimmed by 5 bases and V by 5 bases; bases with no gene match: 3. Germline V lookup: CDR1 SGHTA, CDR2 FQGNSA. The CDR3 consists of 14 residues. CDR3 protein: CASSQGQGNNEQFF. In DNA, the CDR3 is TGTGCCAGCAGCCAGGGACAGGGGAACAATGAGCAGTTCTTC.

The table lists this clonotype with a few counts. This sequence joins TRBV20-1 and TRBJ2-1, with 10 bases identical to TRBD2. The V and J ends lost 2 bases and 8 bases, in that order; junction bases with no gene match: 6. Germline CDR1 reads DFQATT; CDR2 reads SNEGSKA (reference sequence). CDR3 length equals 14 residues. The CDR3 loop reads CSARSSGRADEQFF. The CDR3 DNA follows: TGCAGTGCTAGATCGAGCGGGAGGGCCGATGAGCAGTTCTTC.

This clonotype was seen more than once but under ten times. The chain recombines TRBV20-1 with TRBJ2-3; 12 bases match TRBD2. V was clipped by 5 bases and J by 11 bases; unmatched bases: 11. Germline CDR1 reads DFQATT; CDR2 reads SNEGSKA (reference sequence). CDR3 size: 14 residues. CDR3 in DNA: TGCAGTGCTCTTCGACGACTAGCGGGAGAAGAGCAGTATTTT. Protein sequence: CSALRRLAGEEQYF.

This rearrangement joins TRBV20-1 to TRBJ1-1; possible D gene TRBD1, 6 bases. V was shortened by 3 bases and J by 5 bases, with 13 bases between the two germline ends. The CDR3 loop spans 13 amino acids. Germline V lookup: CDR1 DFQATT, CDR2 SNEGSKA (reference sequence). CDR3 DNA sequence: TGCAGTGCTAGTAGGCAGGGGAAGACTGAAGCTTTCTTT. It encodes CSASRQGKTEAFF.